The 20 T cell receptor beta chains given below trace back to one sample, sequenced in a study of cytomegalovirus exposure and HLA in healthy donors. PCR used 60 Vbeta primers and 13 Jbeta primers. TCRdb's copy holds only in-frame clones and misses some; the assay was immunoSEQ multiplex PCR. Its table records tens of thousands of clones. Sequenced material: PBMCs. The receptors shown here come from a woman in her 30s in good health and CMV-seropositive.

The DNA of the CDR3 is TGTGCCAGCGCGCCACAGGGGTTATTTGGCTACACCTTC. Translating it yields CASAPQGLFGYTF. The V gene is TRBV19, the J gene TRBJ1-2, with 7 bases fitting TRBD1. Germline trimming cut 9 bases from V and 7 bases from J; bases unmatched to any gene: 11. In germline, CDR1 is LNHDA, CDR2 SQIVND (reference sequence). The CDR3 has 13 amino acids. Variable domain in full (rest from reference TRBV19 and TRBJ1-2): DGGITQSPKYLFRKEGQNVTLSCEQNLNHDAMYWYRQDPGQGLRLIYYSQIVNDFQKGDIAEGYSVSREKKESFPLTVTSAQKNPTAFYLCASAPQGLFGYTFGSGTRLTVV.

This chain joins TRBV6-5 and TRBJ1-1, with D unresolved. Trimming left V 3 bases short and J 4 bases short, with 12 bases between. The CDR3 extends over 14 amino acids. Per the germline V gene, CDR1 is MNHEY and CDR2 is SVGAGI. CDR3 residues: CASSYVTSGTEAFF. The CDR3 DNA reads TGTGCCAGCAGTTATGTCACCTCAGGCACTGAAGCTTTCTTT.

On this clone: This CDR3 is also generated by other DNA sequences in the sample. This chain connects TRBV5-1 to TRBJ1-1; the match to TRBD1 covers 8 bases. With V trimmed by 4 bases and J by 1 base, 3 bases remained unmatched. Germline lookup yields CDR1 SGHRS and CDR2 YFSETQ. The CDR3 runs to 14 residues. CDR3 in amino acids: CASSPGTGNTEAFF. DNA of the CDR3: TGCGCCAGCAGCCCGGGGACAGGGAACACTGAAGCTTTCTTT. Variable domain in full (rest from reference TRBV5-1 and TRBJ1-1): KAGVTQTPRYLIKTRGQQVTLSCSPISGHRSVSWYQQTPGQGLQFLFEYFSETQRNKGNFPGRFSGRQFSNSRSEMNVSTLELGDSALYLCASSPGTGNTEAFFGQGTRLTVV.

CDR3 coding DNA: TGTGCCAGCAGTGAAGGGACCTCGGGGCAGGGGCTCAATCAGCCCCAGCATTTT. It encodes CASSEGTSGQGLNQPQHF. The rearrangement links TRBV25-1 to TRBJ1-5, with D tentatively TRBD1 (6 bases). The CDR3 spans 18 residues. The germline CDR1 and CDR2 sequences are MGHDK and SYGVNS. Trimming pared 2 bases from V and 3 bases from J, leaving 20 bases between.

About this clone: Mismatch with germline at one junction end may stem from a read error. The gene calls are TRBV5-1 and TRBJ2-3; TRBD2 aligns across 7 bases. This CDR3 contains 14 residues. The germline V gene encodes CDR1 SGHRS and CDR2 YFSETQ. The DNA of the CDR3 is TGCGCCAGCAACTTGGTCCAGAGCGGGGCTCGAAAGTATTTT. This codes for CASNLVQSGARKYF.

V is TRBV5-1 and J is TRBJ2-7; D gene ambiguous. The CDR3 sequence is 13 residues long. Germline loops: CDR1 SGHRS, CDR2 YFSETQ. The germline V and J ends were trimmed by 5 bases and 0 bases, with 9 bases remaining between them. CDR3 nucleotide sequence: TGCGCCAGCAGTCCACTCGACTCCTACGAGCAGTACTTC. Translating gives CASSPLDSYEQYF.

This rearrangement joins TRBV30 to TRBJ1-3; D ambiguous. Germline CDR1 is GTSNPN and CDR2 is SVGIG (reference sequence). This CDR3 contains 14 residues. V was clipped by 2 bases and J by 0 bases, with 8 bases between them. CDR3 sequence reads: CAWSRLTSGNTIYF. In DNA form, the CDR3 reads TGTGCCTGGAGTCGACTCACCTCTGGAAACACCATATATTTT.

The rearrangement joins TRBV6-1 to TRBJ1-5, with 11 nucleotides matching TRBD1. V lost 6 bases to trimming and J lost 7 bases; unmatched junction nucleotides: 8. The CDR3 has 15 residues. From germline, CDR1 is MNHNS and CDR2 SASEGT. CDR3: CASSSGTGGDQPQHF. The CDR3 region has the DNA TGTGCCAGCAGCAGTGGGACAGGGGGTGACCAGCCCCAGCATTTT.

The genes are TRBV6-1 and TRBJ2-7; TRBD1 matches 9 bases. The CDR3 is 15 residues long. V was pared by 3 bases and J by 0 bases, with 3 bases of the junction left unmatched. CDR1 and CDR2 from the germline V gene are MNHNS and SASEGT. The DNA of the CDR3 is TGTGCCAGCAGTGACCGGACAGGGGCCTCCTACGAGCAGTACTTC. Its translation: CASSDRTGASYEQYF.

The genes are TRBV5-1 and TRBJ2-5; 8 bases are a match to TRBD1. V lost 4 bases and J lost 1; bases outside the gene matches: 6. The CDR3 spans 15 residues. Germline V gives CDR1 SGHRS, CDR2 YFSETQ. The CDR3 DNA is TGCGCCAGCAGCGACTCCGGGACAGGCCAAGAGACCCAGTACTTC. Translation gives CASSDSGTGQETQYF.

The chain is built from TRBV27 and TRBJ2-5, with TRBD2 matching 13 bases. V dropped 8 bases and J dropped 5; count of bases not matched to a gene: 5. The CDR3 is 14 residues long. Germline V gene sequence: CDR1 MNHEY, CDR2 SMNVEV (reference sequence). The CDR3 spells CASGRLAGGETQYF. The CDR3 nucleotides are TGTGCCAGCGGCAGACTAGCGGGAGGCGAGACCCAGTACTTC.

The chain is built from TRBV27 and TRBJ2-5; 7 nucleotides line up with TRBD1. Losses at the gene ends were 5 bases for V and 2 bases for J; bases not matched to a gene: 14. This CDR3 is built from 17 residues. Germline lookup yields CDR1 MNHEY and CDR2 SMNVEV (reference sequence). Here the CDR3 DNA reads TGTGCCAGCAGTACCCAACACCGGGACAGATTACAAGAGACCCAGTACTTC. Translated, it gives CASSTQHRDRLQETQYF.

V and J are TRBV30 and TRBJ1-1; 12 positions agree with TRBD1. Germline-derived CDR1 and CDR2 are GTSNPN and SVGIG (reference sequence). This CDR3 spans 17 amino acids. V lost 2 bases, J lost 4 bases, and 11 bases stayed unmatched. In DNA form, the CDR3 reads TGTGCCTGGAGTAGTCCCGGGACAGGGGGCTGGGGCACTGAAGCTTTCTTT. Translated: CAWSSPGTGGWGTEAFF. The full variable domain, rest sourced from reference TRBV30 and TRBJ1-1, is SQTIHQWPATLVQPVGSPLSLECTVEGTSNPNLYWYRQAAGRGLQLLFYSVGIGQISSEVPQNLSASRPQDRQFILSSKKLLLSDSGFYLCAWSSPGTGGWGTEAFFGQGTRLTVV.

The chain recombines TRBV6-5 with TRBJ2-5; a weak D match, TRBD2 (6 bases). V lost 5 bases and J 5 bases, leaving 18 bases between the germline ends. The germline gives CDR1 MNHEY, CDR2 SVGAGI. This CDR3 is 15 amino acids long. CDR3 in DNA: TGTGCCAGCAGTCCGCGAAACGTGGGGAGGGAGACCCAGTACTTC. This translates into CASSPRNVGRETQYF.

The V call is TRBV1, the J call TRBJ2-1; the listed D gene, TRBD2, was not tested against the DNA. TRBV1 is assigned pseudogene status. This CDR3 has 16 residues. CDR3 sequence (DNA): TGCACCAGCAGAACCACCGGGACTAGCGGGGTGCATGAGCAGTTCTTC. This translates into CTSRTTGTSGVHEQFF.

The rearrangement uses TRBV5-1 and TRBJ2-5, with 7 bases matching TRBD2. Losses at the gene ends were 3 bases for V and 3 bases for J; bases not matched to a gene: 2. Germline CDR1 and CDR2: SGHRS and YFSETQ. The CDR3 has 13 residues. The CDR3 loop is CASSWGGEETQYF. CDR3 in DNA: TGCGCCAGCAGCTGGGGAGGGGAAGAGACCCAGTACTTC.

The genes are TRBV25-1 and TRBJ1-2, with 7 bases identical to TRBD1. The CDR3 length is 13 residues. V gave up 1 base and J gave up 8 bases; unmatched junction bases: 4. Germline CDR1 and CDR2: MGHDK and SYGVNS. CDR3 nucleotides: TGTGCCAGCAGTGAATTATACAGGGGAGGCTACACCTTC. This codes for CASSELYRGGYTF.

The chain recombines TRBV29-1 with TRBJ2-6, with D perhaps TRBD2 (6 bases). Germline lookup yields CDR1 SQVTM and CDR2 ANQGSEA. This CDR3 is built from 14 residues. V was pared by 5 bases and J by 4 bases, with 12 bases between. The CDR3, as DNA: TGCAGCGTTCCGGGGGTGGAGGGGGCCAACGTCCTGACTTTC. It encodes CSVPGVEGANVLTF.

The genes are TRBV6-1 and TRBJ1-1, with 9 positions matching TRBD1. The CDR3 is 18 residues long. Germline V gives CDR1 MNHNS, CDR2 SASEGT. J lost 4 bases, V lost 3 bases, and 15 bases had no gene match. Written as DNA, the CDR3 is TGTGCCAGCAGTGACCTCTTCCGGACAGGGGTGGGGAGCACTGAAGCTTTCTTT. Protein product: CASSDLFRTGVGSTEAFF.

Written as DNA, the CDR3 is TGTGCCAGCAGCGACAGGGGTATGAACACTGAAGCTTTCTTT. It yields the protein CASSDRGMNTEAFF. The chain has TRBV6-6 and TRBJ1-1; TRBD1 matches at 8 bases. V dropped 6 bases and J dropped 0; count of bases not matched to a gene: 3. Germline CDR1 is MNHNY and CDR2 is SVGAGI (reference sequence). The CDR3 loop spans 14 amino acids.